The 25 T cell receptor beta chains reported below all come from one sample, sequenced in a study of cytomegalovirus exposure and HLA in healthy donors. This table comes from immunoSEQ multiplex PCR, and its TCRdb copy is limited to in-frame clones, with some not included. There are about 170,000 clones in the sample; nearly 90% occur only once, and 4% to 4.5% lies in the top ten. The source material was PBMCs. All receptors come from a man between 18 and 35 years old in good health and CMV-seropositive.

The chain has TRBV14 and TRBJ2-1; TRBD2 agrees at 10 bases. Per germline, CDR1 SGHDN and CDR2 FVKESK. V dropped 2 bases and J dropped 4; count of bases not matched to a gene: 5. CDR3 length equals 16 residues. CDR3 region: CASSQPSGRVYNEQFF. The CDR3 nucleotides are TGTGCCAGCAGCCAACCAAGCGGGAGGGTATACAATGAGCAGTTCTTC.

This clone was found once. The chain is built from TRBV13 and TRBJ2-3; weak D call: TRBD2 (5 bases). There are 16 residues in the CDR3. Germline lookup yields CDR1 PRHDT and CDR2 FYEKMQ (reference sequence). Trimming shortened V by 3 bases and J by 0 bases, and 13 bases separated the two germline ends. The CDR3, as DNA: TGTGCCAGCAGCTTGCGGCTAGCTGGAAGCACAGATACGCAGTATTTT. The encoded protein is CASSLRLAGSTDTQYF.

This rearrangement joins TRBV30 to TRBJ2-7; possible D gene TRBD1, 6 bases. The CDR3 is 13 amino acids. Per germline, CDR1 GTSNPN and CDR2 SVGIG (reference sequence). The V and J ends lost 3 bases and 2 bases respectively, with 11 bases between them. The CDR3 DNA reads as TGTGCCTGGAGAAAGGGGGACGCCTACGAGCAGTACTTC. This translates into CAWRKGDAYEQYF. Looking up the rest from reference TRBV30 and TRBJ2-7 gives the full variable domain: SQTIHQWPATLVQPVGSPLSLECTVEGTSNPNLYWYRQAAGRGLQLLFYSVGIGQISSEVPQNLSASRPQDRQFILSSKKLLLSDSGFYLCAWRKGDAYEQYFGPGTRLTVT.

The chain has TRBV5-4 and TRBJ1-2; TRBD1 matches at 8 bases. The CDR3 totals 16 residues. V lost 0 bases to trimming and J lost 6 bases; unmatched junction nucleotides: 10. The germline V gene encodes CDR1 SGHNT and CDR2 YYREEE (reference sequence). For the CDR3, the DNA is TGTGCCAGCAGCTTGGCCATGACAGGGGAGGGGAATGGCTACACCTTC. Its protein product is CASSLAMTGEGNGYTF.

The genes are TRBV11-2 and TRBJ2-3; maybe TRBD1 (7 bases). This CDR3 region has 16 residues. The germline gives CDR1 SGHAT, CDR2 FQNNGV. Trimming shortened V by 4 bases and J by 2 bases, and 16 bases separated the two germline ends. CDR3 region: CASSYEAGGYTDTQYF. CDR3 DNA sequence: TGTGCCAGCAGCTATGAGGCAGGGGGGTACACAGATACGCAGTATTTT.

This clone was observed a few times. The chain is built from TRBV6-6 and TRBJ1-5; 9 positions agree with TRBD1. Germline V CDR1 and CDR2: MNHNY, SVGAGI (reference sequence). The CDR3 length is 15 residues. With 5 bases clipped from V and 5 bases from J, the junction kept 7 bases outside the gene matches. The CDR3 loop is CASSTHRGPDQPQHF. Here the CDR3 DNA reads TGTGCCAGCAGTACGCACAGGGGGCCCGATCAGCCCCAGCATTTT.

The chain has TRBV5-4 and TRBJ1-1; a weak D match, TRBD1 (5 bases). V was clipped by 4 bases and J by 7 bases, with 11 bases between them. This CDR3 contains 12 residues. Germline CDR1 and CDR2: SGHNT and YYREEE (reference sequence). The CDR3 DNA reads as TGTGCCAGCAGCCCCGGGGGGATTGAAGCTTTCTTT. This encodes CASSPGGIEAFF.

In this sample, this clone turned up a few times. CDR3 nucleotide sequence: TGTGCCAGTAGCTACGCCGGGAACGAGCAGTACTTC. Translation: CASSYAGNEQYF. This sequence joins TRBV19 and TRBJ2-7, with D tentatively TRBD2 (5 bases). Trimming took off 6 bases at V and 5 bases at J, with 11 bases between the two ends. CDR3 length: 12 amino acids. The germline V gene encodes CDR1 LNHDA and CDR2 SQIVND (reference sequence). The variable domain in full, with the rest retrieved from reference TRBV19 and TRBJ2-7, is DGGITQSPKYLFRKEGQNVTLSCEQNLNHDAMYWYRQDPGQGLRLIYYSQIVNDFQKGDIAEGYSVSREKKESFPLTVTSAQKNPTAFYLCASSYAGNEQYFGPGTRLTVT.

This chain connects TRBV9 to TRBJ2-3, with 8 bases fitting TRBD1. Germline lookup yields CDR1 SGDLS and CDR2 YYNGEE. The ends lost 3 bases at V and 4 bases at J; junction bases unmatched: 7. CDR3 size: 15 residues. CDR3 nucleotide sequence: TGTGCCAGCAGCGAAAGGACAGGGAATCCAGATACGCAGTATTTT. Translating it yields CASSERTGNPDTQYF.

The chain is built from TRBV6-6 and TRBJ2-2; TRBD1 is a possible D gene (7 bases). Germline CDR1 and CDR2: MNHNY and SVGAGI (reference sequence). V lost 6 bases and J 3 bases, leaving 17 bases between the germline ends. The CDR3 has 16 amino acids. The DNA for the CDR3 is TGTGCCAGCAGACCACCGGGACAGCGGGACACCGGGGAGCTGTTTTTT. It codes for CASRPPGQRDTGELFF.

The CDR3 is CASSEGTSEDTQYF. The CDR3 DNA sequence: TGTGCCAGCAGTGAGGGGACTAGCGAGGATACGCAGTATTTT. The gene calls are TRBV6-4 and TRBJ2-3, with 10 positions matching TRBD2. The CDR3 has 14 residues. V trimming: 3 bases; J trimming: 6 bases; junction bases outside the gene matches: 3. Germline V gene lookup returns CDR1 MRHNA and CDR2 SNTAGT.

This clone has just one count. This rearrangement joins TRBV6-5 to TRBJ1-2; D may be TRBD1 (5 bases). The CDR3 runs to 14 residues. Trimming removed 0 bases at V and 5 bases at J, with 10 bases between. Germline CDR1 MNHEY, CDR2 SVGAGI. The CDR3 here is CASSYSRTWYGYTF. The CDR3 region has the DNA TGTGCCAGCAGTTACTCACGGACATGGTATGGCTACACCTTC.

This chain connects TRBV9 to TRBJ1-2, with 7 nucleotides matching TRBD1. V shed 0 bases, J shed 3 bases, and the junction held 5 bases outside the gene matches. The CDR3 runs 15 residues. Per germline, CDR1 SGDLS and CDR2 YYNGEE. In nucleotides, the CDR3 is TGTGCCAGCAGCGTAGCTGGAGGGACAGACTATGGCTACACCTTC. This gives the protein CASSVAGGTDYGYTF.

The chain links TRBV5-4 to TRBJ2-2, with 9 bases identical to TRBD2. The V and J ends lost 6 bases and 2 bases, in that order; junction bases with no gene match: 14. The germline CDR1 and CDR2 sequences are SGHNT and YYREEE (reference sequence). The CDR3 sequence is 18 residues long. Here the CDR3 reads CASNLWGGLAGNTGELFF. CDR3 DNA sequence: TGTGCCAGCAACCTTTGGGGGGGGCTAGCGGGAAACACCGGGGAGCTGTTTTTT.

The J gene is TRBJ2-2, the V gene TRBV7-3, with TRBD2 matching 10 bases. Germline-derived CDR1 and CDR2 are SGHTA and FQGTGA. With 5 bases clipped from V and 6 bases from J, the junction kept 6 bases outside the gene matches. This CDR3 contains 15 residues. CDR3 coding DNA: TGTGCCAGCAGCGTCAGCGGGAGGGCCTCCGGGGAGCTGTTTTTT. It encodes CASSVSGRASGELFF.

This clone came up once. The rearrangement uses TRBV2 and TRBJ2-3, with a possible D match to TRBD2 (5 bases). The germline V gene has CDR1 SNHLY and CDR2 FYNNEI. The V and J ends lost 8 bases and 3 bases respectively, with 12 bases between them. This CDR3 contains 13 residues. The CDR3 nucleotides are TGTGCCAGCGGGAGTGCAGATACAGATACGCAGTATTTT. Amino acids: CASGSADTDTQYF. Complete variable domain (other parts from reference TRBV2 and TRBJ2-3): EPEVTQTPSHQVTQMGQEVILRCVPISNHLYFYWYRQILGQKVEFLVSFYNNEISEKSEIFDDQFSVERPDGSNFTLKIRSTKLEDSAMYFCASGSADTDTQYFGPGTRLTVL.

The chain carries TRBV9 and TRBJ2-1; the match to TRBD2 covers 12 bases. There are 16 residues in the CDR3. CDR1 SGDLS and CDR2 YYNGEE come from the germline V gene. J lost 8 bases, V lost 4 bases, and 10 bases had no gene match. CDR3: CASSPQTSGRLDEQFF. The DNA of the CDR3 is TGTGCCAGCAGCCCTCAGACTAGCGGGAGACTCGATGAGCAGTTCTTC.

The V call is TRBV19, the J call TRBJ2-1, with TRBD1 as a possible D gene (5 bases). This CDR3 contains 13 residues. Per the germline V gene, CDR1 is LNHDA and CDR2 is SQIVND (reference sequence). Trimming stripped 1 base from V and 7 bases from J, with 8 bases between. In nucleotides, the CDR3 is TGTGCCAGTAGTATAGGACAGATGAATGAGCAGTTCTTC. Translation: CASSIGQMNEQFF.

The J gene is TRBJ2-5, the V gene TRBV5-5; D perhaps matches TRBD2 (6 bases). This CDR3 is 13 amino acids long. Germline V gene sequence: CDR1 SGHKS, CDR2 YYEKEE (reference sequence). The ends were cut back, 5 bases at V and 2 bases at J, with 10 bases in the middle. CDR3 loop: CASSSGDQETQYF. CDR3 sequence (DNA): TGTGCCAGCAGTTCGGGAGATCAAGAGACCCAGTACTTC.

CDR3 DNA sequence: TGCGCCAGCTGTACCGGGACTATGGAATATAATGAGCAGTTCTTC. It is translated as CASCTGTMEYNEQFF. The chain links TRBV5-1 to TRBJ2-1, with 7 bases fitting TRBD2. This CDR3 is built from 15 residues. With 7 bases clipped from V and 7 bases from J, the junction kept 14 bases outside the gene matches. Germline assignment: CDR1 SGHRS and CDR2 YFSETQ.

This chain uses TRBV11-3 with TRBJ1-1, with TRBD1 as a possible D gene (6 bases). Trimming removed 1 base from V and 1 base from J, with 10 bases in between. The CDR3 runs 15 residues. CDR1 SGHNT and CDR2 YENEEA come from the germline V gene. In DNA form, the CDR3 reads TGTGCCAGCAGCTTAGGCGTGGGGGCGAACACTGAAGCTTTCTTT. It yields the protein CASSLGVGANTEAFF. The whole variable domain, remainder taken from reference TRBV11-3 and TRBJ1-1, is EAGVVQSPRYKIIEKKQPVAFWCNPISGHNTLYWYLQNLGQGPELLIRYENEEAVDDSQLPKDRFSAERLKGVDSTLKIQPAELGDSAVYLCASSLGVGANTEAFFGQGTRLTVV.

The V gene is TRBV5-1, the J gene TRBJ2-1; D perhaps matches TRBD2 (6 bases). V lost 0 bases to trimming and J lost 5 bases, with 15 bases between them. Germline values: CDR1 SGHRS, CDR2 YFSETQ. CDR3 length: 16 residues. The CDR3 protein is CASSLGGAGPDNEQFF. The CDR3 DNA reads TGCGCCAGCAGCTTGGGAGGAGCGGGCCCGGACAATGAGCAGTTCTTC. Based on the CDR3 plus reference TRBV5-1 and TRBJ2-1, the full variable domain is KAGVTQTPRYLIKTRGQQVTLSCSPISGHRSVSWYQQTPGQGLQFLFEYFSETQRNKGNFPGRFSGRQFSNSRSEMNVSTLELGDSALYLCASSLGGAGPDNEQFFGPGTRLTVL.

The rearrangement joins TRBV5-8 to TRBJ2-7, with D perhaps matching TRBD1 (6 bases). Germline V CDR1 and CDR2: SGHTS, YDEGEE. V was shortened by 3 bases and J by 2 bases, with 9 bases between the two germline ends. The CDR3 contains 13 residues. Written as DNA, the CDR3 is TGTGCCAGCAGCTCGGACAGCCCCTACGAGCAGTACTTC. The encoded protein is CASSSDSPYEQYF. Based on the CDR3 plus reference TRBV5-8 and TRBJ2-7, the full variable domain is EAGVTQSPTHLIKTRGQQATLRCSPISGHTSVYWYQQALGLGLQFLLWYDEGEERNRGNFPPRFSGRQFPNYSSELNVNALELEDSALYLCASSSDSPYEQYFGPGTRLTVT.

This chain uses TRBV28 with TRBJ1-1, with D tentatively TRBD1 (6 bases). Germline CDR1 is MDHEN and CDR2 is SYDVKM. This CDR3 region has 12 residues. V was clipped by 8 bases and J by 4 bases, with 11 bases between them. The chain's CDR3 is CASLATGTEAFF. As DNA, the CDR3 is TGTGCCAGCCTGGCGACAGGCACTGAAGCTTTCTTT.

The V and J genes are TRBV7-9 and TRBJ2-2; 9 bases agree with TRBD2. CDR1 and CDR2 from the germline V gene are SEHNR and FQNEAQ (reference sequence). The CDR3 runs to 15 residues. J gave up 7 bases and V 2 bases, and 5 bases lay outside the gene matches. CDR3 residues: CASSLRAGGLGELFF. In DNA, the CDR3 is TGTGCCAGCAGCTTAAGAGCGGGAGGCCTCGGGGAGCTGTTTTTT.